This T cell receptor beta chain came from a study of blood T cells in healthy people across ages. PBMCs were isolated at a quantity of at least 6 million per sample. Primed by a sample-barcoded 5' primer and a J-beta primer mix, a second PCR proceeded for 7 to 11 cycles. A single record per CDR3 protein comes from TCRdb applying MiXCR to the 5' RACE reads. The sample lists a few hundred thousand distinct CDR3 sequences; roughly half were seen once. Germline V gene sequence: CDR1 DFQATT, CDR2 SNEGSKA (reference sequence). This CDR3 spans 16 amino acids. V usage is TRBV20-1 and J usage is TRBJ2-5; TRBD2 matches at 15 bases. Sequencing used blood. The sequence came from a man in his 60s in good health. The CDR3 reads CSVPGLAGGVGETQYF. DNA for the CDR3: TGCAGCGTTCCGGGACTAGCGGGGGGAGTCGGCGAGACCCAGTACTTC.